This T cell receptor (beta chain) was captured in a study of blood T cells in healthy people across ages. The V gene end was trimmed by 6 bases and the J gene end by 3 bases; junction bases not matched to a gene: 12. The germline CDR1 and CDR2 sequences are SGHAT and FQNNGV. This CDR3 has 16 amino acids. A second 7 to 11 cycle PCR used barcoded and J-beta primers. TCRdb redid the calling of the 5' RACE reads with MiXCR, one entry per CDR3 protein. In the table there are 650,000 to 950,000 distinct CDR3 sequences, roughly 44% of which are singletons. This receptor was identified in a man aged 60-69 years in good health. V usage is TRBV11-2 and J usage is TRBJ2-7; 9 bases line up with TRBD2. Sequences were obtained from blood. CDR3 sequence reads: CASSPISRTSVYEQYF. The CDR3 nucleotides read TGTGCCAGCAGTCCTATTAGCCGGACTAGCGTCTACGAGCAGTACTTC.